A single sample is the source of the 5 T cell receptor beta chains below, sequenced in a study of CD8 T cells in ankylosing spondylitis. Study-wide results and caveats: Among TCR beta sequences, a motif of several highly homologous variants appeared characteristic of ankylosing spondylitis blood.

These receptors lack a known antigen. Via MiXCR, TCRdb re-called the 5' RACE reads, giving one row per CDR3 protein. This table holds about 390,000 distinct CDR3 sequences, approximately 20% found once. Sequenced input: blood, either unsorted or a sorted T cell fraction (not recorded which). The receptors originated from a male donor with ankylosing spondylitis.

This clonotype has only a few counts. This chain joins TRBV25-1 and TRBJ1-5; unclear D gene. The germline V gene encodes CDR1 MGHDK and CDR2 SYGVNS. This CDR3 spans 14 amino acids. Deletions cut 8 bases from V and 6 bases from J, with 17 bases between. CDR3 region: CASASRWGFQPQHF. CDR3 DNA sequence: TGTGCCAGCGCCTCCCGTTGGGGATTTCAGCCCCAGCATTTT.

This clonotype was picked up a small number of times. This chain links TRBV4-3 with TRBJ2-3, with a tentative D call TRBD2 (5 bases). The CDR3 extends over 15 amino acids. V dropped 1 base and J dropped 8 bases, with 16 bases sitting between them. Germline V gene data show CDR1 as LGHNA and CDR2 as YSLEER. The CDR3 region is CASSQVSLAYGTQYF. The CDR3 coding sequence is TGCGCCAGCAGCCAAGTGTCTCTAGCATACGGTACGCAGTATTTT.

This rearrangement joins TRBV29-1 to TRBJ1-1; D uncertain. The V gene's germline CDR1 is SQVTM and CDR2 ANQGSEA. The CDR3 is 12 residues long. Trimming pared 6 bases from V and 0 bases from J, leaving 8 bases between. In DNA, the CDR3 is TGCAGCGTGGCCGGCGTGAACACTGAAGCTTTCTTT. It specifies CSVAGVNTEAFF.

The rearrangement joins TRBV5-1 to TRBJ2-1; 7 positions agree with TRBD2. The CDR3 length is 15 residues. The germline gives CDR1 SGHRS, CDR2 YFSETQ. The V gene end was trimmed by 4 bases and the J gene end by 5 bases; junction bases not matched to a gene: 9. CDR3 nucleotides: TGCGCCAGCAGCCTTCTAGGGCTAGCGGACAATGAGCAGTTCTTC. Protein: CASSLLGLADNEQFF.

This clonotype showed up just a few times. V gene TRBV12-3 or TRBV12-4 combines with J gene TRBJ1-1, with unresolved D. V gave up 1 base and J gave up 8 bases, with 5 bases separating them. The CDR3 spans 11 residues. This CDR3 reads CASSLVGEAFF. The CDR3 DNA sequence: TGTGCCAGCAGTTTAGTAGGAGAAGCTTTCTTT.